The present entry profiles one T cell receptor (beta chain) with its context. TCR beta was sequenced from blood CD8+ and CD4+ T cells. TEMRA cells were FACS-enriched, and CD8+ and CD4+ T cells were isolated negatively. The sample originates from a study of CD8 T cells in Susac syndrome. The RNA, about 0.45 to 1 ug, was put through reverse transcription using random hexamers. A multiplex approach, immunoSEQ multiplex PCR, amplified TCR beta CDR3 across 54 Vbeta and 13 Jbeta. MiXCR was run by TCRdb on the immunoSEQ multiplex PCR reads, yielding one entry per CDR3 protein. Here the sample spans 85,000 to 90,000 distinct CDR3 sequences, over 80% being singletons. This CDR3 has 12 residues. Germline V gene lookup returns CDR1 SEHNR and CDR2 FQNEAQ (reference sequence). The V and J ends lost 6 bases and 8 bases respectively, with 11 bases between them.

The clonotype comes from a human donor in good health. J is TRBJ2-1 and V is TRBV7-9; D call uncertain. Sequencing used CD8+ T cells from PBMCs. CDR3 coding DNA: TGTGCCAGCAGGTCCCGGGTCGATGAGCAGTTCTTC. Translated: CASRSRVDEQFF.